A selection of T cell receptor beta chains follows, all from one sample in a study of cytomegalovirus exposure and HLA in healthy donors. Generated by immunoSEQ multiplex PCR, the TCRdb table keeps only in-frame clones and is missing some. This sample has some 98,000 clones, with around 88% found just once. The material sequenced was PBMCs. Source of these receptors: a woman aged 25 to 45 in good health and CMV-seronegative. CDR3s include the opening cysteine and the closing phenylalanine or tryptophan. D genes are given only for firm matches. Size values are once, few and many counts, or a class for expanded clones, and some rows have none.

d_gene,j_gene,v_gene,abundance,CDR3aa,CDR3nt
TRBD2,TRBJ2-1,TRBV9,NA,CASSVAYRSSGGLSSYNEQFF,TGTGCCAGCAGCGTAGCTTACAGATCTAGCGGGGGCCTGAGCTCCTACAATGAGCAGTTCTTC
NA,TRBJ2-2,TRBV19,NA,CASSTLPDTGELFF,TGTGCCAGTAGTACCCTCCCAGACACCGGGGAGCTGTTTTTT
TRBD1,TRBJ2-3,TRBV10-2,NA,CASSGSGQLTDTQYF,TGCGCCAGCAGTGGATCGGGACAGCTCACAGATACGCAGTATTTT
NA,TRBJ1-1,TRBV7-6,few,CASSQGGTEAFF,TGTGCCAGCAGCCAAGGGGGCACTGAAGCTTTCTTT
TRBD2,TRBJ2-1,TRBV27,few,CASSLPSGGYNEQFF,TGTGCCAGCAGTTTACCCAGCGGGGGGTACAATGAGCAGTTCTTC
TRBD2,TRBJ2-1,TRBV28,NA,CASSFELAGIYNEQFF,TGTGCCAGCAGTTTCGAACTAGCGGGGATTTACAATGAGCAGTTCTTC
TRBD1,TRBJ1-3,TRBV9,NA,CASSVGQGALGNTIYF,TGTGCCAGCAGCGTAGGGCAGGGGGCCCTCGGAAACACCATATATTTT
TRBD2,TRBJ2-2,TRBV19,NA,CAVSGRAGSRELFF,TGTGCCGTTAGCGGGAGGGCGGGCTCCAGGGAGCTGTTTTTT
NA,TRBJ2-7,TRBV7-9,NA,CASSLRGSGYEQYF,TGTGCCAGCAGCTTACGGGGAAGTGGGTACGAGCAGTACTTC
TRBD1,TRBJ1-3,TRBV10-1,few,CATKDGQGITGNTIYF,TGCGCCACCAAAGATGGACAGGGAATAACTGGAAACACCATATATTTT
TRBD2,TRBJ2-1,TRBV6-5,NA,CASRSARDYSNEQFF,TGTGCCAGCAGGTCCGCACGGGACTACTCCAATGAGCAGTTCTTC
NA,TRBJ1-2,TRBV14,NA,CASSHRQSYGYTF,TGTGCCAGCAGCCATAGACAGAGCTATGGCTACACCTTC
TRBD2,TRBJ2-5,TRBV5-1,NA,CASSFRLAGGRETQYF,TGCGCCAGCAGCTTCCGACTAGCGGGGGGGAGAGAGACCCAGTACTTC
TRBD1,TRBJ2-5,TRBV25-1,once,CASSSGGRKTQYF,TGTGCCAGCAGCTCAGGGGGTAGAAAGACCCAGTACTTC
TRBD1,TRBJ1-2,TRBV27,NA,CASMQGALGYTF,TGTGCCAGCATGCAGGGGGCATTGGGCTACACCTTC
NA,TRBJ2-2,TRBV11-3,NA,CASSLDGTGELFF,TGTGCCAGCAGCTTAGACGGGACCGGGGAGCTGTTTTTT
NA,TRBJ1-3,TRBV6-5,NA,CASSYLGRENTIYF,TGTGCCAGCAGTTACCTTGGCAGGGAAAACACCATATATTTT
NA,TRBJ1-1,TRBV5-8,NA,CASSLRGPEAFF,TGTGCCAGCAGCTTACGGGGTCCTGAAGCTTTCTTT
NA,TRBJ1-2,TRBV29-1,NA,CSGRGDDGYTF,TGCAGCGGTCGGGGGGACGATGGCTACACCTTC
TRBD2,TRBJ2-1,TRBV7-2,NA,CASSTRTSTHNEQFF,TGTGCCAGCAGCACGCGGACTAGCACCCACAATGAGCAGTTCTTC
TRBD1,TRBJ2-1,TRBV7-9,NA,CASSSRGRADEQFF,TGTGCCAGCAGCTCCAGGGGGCGCGCAGATGAGCAGTTCTTC
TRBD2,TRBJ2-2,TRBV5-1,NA,CASSLDGGAGELFF,TGCGCCAGCAGCTTGGATGGGGGGGCCGGGGAGCTGTTTTTT
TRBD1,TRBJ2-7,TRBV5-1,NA,CASSDIGTGLSYEQYF,TGCGCCAGCAGCGATATTGGGACAGGGCTGTCCTACGAGCAGTACTTC